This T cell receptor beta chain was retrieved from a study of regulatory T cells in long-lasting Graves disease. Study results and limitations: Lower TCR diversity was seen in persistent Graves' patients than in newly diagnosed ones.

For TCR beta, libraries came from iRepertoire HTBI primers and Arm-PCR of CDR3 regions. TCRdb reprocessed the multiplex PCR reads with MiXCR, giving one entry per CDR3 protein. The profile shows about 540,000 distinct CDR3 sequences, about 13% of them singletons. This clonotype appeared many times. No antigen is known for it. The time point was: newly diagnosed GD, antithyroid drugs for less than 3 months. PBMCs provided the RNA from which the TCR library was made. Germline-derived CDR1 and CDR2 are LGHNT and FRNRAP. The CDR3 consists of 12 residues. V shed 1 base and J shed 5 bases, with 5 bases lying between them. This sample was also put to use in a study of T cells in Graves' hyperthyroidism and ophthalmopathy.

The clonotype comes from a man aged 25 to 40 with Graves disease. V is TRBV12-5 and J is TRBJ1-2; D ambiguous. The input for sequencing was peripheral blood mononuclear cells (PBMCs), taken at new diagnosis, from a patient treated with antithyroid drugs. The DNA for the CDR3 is TGTGCTAGTGGTTTGGCAGGATATGGCTACACCTTC. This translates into CASGLAGYGYTF.